This T cell receptor (beta chain) stems from a study of CD8 T cells in Susac syndrome. Study background: About 6 sequenced Susac syndrome patients had clinically active disease, while eight were in remission.

RNA amounts of roughly 0.5 to 1 ug underwent reverse transcription with random hexamers. It was immunoSEQ multiplex PCR that amplified TCR beta CDR3 across 54 Vbeta and 13 Jbeta. In TCRdb, the immunoSEQ multiplex PCR reads were re-called with MiXCR into one record per CDR3 protein. This sample yields under 200,000 distinct CDR3 sequences, of which approximately 94% are seen a single time; 0.12% belongs to the top ten. With V trimmed by 0 bases and J by 6 bases, 6 bases remained unmatched. Looked up from germline, CDR1 is SGDLS and CDR2 is YYNGEE. The CDR3 covers 15 residues. Sequenced: CD4+ T cells from PBMCs. The sequence derives from a human donor with Susac syndrome. J is TRBJ2-1 and V is TRBV9; 7 positions match TRBD1. CDR3 sequence: CASSVEHRGVNEQFF. CDR3 DNA: TGTGCCAGCAGCGTAGAACACAGGGGCGTCAATGAGCAGTTCTTC. Drawing the rest from reference TRBV9 and TRBJ2-1, the complete variable domain is DSGVTQTPKHLITATGQRVTLRCSPRSGDLSVYWYQQSLDQGLQFLIQYYNGEERAKGNILERFSAQQFPDLHSELNLSSLELGDSALYFCASSVEHRGVNEQFFGPGTRLTVL.